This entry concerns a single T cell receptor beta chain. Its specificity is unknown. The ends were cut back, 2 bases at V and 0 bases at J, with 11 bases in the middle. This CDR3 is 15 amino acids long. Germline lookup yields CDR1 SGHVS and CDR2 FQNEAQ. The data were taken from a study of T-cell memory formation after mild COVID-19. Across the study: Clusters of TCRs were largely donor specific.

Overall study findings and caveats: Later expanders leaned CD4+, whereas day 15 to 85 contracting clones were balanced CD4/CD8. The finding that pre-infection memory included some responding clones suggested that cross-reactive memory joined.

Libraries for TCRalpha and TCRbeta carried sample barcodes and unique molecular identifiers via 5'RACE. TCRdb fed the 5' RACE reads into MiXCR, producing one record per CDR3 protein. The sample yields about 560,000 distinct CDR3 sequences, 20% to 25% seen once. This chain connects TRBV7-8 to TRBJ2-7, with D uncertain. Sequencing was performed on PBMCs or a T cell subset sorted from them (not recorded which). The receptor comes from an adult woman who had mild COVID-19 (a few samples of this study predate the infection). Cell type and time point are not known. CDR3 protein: CASSLRSASSYEQYF. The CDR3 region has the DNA TGTGCCAGCAGCTTAAGGTCAGCTTCCTCCTACGAGCAGTACTTC.